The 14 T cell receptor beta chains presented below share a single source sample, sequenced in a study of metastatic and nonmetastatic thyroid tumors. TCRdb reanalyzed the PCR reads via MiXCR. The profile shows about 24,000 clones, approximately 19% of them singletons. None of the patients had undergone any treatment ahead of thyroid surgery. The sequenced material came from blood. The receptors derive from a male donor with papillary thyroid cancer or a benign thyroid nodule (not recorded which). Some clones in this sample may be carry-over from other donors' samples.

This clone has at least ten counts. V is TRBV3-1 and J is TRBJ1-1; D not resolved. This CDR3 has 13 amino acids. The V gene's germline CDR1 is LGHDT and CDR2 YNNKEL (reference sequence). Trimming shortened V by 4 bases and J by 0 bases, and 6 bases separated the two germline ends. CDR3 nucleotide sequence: TGTGCCAGCAGCCCAGAAGTGAACACTGAAGCTTTCTTT. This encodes CASSPEVNTEAFF.

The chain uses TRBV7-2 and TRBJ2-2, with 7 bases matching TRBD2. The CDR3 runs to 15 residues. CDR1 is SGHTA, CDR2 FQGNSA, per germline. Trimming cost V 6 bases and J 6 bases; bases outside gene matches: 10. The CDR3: CASRASGPSAGELFF. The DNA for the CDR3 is TGTGCCAGCAGAGCTAGCGGTCCTAGTGCCGGGGAGCTGTTTTTT.

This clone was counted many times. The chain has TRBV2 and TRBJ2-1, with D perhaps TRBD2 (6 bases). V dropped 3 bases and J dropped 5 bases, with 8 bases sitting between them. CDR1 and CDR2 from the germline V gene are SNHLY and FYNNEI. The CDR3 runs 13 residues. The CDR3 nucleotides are TGTGCCAGCAGTGAGGACTATAACAATGAGCAGTTCTTC. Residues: CASSEDYNNEQFF.

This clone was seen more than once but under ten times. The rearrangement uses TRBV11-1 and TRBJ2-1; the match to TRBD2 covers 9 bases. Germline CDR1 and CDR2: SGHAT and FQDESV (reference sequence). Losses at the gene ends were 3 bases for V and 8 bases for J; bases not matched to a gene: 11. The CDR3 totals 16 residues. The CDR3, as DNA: TGTGCCAGCAGCTTGTCTCGCCTAGCGGGGTCCGATGAGCAGTTCTTC. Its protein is CASSLSRLAGSDEQFF.

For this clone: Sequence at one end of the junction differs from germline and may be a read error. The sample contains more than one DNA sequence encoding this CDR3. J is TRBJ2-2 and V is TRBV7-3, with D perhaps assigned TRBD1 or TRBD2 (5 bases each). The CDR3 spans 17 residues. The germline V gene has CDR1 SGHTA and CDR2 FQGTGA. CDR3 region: CASSLVRGGLNPGELFF. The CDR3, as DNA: TGTGCCAGCAGCTTAGTTAGGGGCGGACTTAACCCCGGTGAGCTGTTTTTT.

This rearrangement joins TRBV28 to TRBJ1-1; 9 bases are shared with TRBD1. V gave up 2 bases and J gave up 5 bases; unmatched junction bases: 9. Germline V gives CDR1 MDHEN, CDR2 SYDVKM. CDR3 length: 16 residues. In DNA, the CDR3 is TGTGCCAGCAGTTTAGTGATCCGACAGGGGGGGACTGAAGCTTTCTTT. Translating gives CASSLVIRQGGTEAFF.

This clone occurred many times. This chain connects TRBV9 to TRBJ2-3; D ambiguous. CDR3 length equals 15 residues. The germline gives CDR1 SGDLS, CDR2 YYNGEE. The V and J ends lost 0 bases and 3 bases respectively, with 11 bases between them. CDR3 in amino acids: CASSVGGSGTDTQYF. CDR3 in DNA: TGTGCCAGCAGCGTAGGTGGCTCCGGGACAGATACGCAGTATTTT.

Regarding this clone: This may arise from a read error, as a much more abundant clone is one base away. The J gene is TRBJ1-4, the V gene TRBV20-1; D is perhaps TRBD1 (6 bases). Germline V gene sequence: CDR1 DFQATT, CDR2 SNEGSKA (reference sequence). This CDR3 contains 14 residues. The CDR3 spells CSARGTWRREKLSF. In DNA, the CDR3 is TGCAGTGCTCGAGGGACATGGCGTCGAGAAAAACTGTCTTTT.

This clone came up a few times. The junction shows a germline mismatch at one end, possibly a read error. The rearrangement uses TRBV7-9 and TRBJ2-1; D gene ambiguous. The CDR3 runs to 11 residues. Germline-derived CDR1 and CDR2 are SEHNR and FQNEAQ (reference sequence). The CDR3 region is CSSAQINEQFF. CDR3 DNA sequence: TGTTCCAGCGCGCAAATCAATGAGCAGTTCTTC. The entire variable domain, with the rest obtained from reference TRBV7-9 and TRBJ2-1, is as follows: DTGVSQNPRHKITKRGQNVTFRCDPISEHNRLYWYRQTLGQGPEFLTYFQNEAQLEKSRLLSDRFSAERPKGSFSTLEIQRTEQGDSAMYLCSSAQINEQFFGPGTRLTVL.

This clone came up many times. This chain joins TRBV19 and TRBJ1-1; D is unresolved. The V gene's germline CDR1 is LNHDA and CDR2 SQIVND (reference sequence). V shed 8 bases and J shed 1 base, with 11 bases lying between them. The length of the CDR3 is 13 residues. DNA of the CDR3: TGTGCCAGTGGCCTACATACGAACACTGAAGCTTTCTTT. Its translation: CASGLHTNTEAFF.

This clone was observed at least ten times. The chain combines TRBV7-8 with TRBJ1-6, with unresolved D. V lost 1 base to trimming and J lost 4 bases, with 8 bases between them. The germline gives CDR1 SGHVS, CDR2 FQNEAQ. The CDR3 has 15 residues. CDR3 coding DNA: TGTGCCAGCAGCTTAGTTCAGGAGTATAATTCACCCCTCCACTTT. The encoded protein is CASSLVQEYNSPLHF.

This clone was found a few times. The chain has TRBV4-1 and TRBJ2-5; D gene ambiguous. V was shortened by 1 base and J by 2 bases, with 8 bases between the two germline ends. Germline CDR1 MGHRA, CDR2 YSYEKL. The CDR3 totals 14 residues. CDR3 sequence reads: CASSQGIGQETQYF. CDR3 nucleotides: TGCGCCAGCAGCCAAGGGATAGGGCAAGAGACCCAGTACTTC.

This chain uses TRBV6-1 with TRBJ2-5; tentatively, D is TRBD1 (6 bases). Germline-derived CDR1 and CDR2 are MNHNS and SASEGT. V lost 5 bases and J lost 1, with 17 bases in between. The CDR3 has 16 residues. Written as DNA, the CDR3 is TGTGCCAGCAGTCGAAGTGACAGGACACGCCAAGAGACCCAGTACTTC. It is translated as CASSRSDRTRQETQYF.

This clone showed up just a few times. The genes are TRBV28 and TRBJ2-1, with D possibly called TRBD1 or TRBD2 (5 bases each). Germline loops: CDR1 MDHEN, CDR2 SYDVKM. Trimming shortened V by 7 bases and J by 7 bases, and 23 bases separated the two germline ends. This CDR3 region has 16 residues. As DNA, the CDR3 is TGTGCCAGCACCCGACGCCCCTTTGAGGGGACGAATGAGCAGTTCTTC. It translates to CASTRRPFEGTNEQFF.